The clone carrying this TCR beta chain came up a few times. TCR beta CDR3 regions were amplified from RNA. TCR CDR3 regions were first amplified by RT-PCR with HTBI primers. MiXCR, applied by TCRdb to the multiplex PCR reads, yields one record per CDR3 protein. Counted here are a few hundred thousand distinct CDR3 sequences, 16% occurring once; the ten biggest clones make up 25% to 30%. Germline V CDR1 and CDR2: SGHTA, FQGNSA. Trimming removed 5 bases at V and 14 bases at J, with 13 bases between. This CDR3 has 12 amino acids. These data are taken from a study of T cells in Graves' hyperthyroidism and ophthalmopathy.

The chain combines TRBV7-2 with TRBJ1-6; perhaps TRBD1 as D (6 bases). The origin of this receptor is a woman between 25 and 40 years old with Graves' ophthalmopathy. The sequencing input was blood. CDR3 amino acids: CASSQGSNTLHF. CDR3 nucleotides: TGTGCCAGCAGCCAGGGGTCTAATACCCTCCACTTT.